These 3 T cell receptor beta chains came from one sample sequenced in a study of T cells expressing NK-cell markers (dated by TCRdb to the early 2020s). Receptors were amplified or captured by 5' RACE. Sequencing was performed on an Illumina HiSeq 2000. TCRdb reprocessed the reads and assigns one entry to each CDR3 protein sequence, leaving out DNA. The record for this sample contains a few hundred thousand distinct CDR3 sequences. The ten largest clones represent about 0.4% of the sample. Specimen: blood T cells: a sorted CD56 or NKG2C T cell subset, CD4+ or CD8+ T cells, or bulk PBMC T cells (not recorded which). The source is a man between 18 and 35 years old in good health. Donor details come from another sample of the same person, matched by shared clones.

V and J are TRBV11-3 and TRBJ2-2; no DNA is available, so the TRBD2 call from TCRdb remains unchecked. The germline V gene has CDR1 SGHNT and CDR2 YENEEA. This CDR3 region has 17 residues. The CDR3 loop is CASSPHGGRALPGELFF.

V usage is TRBV4-3 and J usage is TRBJ2-1; TCRdb calls TRBD2, which cannot be checked without DNA. Germline lookup yields CDR1 LGHNA and CDR2 YSLEER. The CDR3 length is 16 residues. CDR3 residues: CASSQDFLAGRYEQFF.

The rearrangement uses TRBV24-1 and TRBJ2-5; the D call from TCRdb, TRBD1, cannot be confirmed without DNA. CDR3 length: 15 amino acids. Germline V lookup: CDR1 KGHDR, CDR2 SFDVKD. The CDR3 is CATSDLTGGEETQYF.